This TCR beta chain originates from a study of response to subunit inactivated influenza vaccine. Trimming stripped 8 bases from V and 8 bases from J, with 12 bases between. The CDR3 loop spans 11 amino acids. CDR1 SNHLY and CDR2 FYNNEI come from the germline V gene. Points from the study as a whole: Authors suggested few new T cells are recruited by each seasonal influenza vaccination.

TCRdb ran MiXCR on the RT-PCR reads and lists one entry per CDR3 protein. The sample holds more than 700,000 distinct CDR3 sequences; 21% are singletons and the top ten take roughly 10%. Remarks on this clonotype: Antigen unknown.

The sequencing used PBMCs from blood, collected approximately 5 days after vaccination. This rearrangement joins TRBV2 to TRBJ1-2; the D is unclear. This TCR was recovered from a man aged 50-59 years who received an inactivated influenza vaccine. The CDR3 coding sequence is TGTGCCAGCGCCGGGGAGGGAGGCTACACCTTC. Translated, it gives CASAGEGGYTF.